The 4 T cell receptor beta chains below all came from one sample that was sequenced in a study of T cell repertoires in cytomegalovirus infection. TCRdb passed the reads through MiXCR, listing each CDR3 protein once. Seen here are about 320,000 distinct CDR3 sequences, 9.5% observed once, and the top ten hold 3.5% to 4.5%. The sequenced sample was PBMCs. These receptors were obtained from a human donor in good health (CMV status not recorded). Some clones in this sample may be carry-over from other donors' samples.

There are a few counts of this clonotype. The chain combines TRBV5-4 with TRBJ2-1; 7 bases align to TRBD2. In germline, CDR1 is SGHNT, CDR2 YYREEE (reference sequence). Germline trimming cut 2 bases from V and 6 bases from J; bases unmatched to any gene: 11. The CDR3 sequence is 16 residues long. CDR3: CASSLRKGGESNEQFF. The DNA of the CDR3 is TGTGCCAGCAGCTTACGAAAGGGAGGGGAGAGCAATGAGCAGTTCTTC.

This clonotype came up a few times. Its ends do not fully match the called genes, so a read error is possible. The V and J genes are TRBV2 and TRBJ2-3; TRBD2 aligns across 10 bases. This CDR3 has 15 residues. Germline CDR1 and CDR2: SNHLY and FYNNEI. The CDR3 reads CASSKAGGPLDTQYF. CDR3 bases: TGTGCCAGCAGTAAAGCGGGGGGGCCCCTAGATACGCAGTATTTT.

The table lists this clonotype with many counts. In DNA, the CDR3 is TGTGCCAGCAGCCGGACAGGGGGCACCTTGGAGACCCAGTACTTC. Translating it yields CASSRTGGTLETQYF. This chain connects TRBV7-8 to TRBJ2-5; TRBD1 matches 11 bases. There are 15 residues in the CDR3. The germline V gene has CDR1 SGHVS and CDR2 FQNEAQ. Losses at the gene ends were 5 bases for V and 5 bases for J; bases not matched to a gene: 7.

V is TRBV6-6 and J is TRBJ2-3; 7 bases align to TRBD1. V lost 7 bases, J lost 3 bases, and 7 bases stayed unmatched. Germline CDR1 and CDR2: MNHNY and SVGAGI (reference sequence). There are 14 residues in the CDR3. CDR3 DNA: TGTGCCAGCACCCGGGCAGGGGGTACAGATACGCAGTATTTT. Encoded protein: CASTRAGGTDTQYF.